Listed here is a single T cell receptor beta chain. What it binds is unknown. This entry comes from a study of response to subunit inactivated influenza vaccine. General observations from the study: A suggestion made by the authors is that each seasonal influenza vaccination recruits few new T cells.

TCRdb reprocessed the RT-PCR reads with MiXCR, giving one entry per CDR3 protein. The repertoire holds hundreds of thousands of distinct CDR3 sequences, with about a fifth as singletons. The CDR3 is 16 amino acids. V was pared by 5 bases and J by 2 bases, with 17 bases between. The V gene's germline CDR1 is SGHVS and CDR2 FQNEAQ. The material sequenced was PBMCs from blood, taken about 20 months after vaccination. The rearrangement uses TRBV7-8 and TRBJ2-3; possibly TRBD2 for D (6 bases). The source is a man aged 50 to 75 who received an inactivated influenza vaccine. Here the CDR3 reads CASSPSMLAHTDTQYF. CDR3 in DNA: TGTGCCAGCAGCCCCTCCATGCTAGCGCACACAGATACGCAGTATTTT.